What follows are 30 T cell receptor beta chains derived from one specimen sequenced in a study of cytomegalovirus exposure and HLA in healthy donors. PCR primers comprised 60 Vbeta and 13 Jbeta primers. Libraries were prepared by immunoSEQ multiplex PCR; TCRdb keeps only in-frame clonotypes and omits some of them. Of fewer than 200,000 clones in the sample, 79% were seen once. The sample consisted of PBMCs. All receptors come from a man in his forties or fifties in good health and CMV-seronegative.

V gene TRBV29-1 combines with J gene TRBJ2-2, with 12 bases that match TRBD1. Germline V gene lookup returns CDR1 SQVTM and CDR2 ANQGSEA. The CDR3 consists of 16 residues. Losses at the gene ends were 5 bases for V and 7 bases for J; bases not matched to a gene: 11. The CDR3 sequence is CSVLYTGQGAHGELFF. As DNA, the CDR3 is TGCAGCGTTTTATACACGGGACAGGGGGCGCACGGGGAGCTGTTTTTT.

The chain is built from TRBV6-1 and TRBJ1-3; D gene unclear. V was shortened by 6 bases and J by 0 bases, with 12 bases between the two germline ends. CDR1 is MNHNS, CDR2 SASEGT, per germline. This CDR3 contains 15 residues. The CDR3 DNA follows: TGTGCCAGCAGGCCACAGAGAAGCTCTGGAAACACCATATATTTT. It translates to CASRPQRSSGNTIYF.

This clone was seen a few times. This sequence joins TRBV7-8 and TRBJ1-5; 7 bases map to TRBD1. The CDR3 has 16 residues. V dropped 4 bases and J dropped 1; count of bases not matched to a gene: 7. CDR1 is SGHVS, CDR2 FQNEAQ, per germline. Written as DNA, the CDR3 is TGTGCCAGCAGCTCTAGGACAGGTTTAAGCAATCAGCCCCAGCATTTT. Its protein is CASSSRTGLSNQPQHF.

This clone was seen once. The genes are TRBV19 and TRBJ2-7; D ambiguous. Germline V gives CDR1 LNHDA, CDR2 SQIVND (reference sequence). V lost 5 bases and J lost 4, with 9 bases in between. The CDR3 extends over 12 amino acids. This CDR3 reads CASSPSVYEQYF. Written as DNA, the CDR3 is TGTGCCAGTAGTCCGTCGGTATACGAGCAGTACTTC. The whole variable domain, remainder taken from reference TRBV19 and TRBJ2-7, is DGGITQSPKYLFRKEGQNVTLSCEQNLNHDAMYWYRQDPGQGLRLIYYSQIVNDFQKGDIAEGYSVSREKKESFPLTVTSAQKNPTAFYLCASSPSVYEQYFGPGTRLTVT.

The chain uses TRBV5-1 and TRBJ2-2, with 9 bases identical to TRBD2. Germline V gene data show CDR1 as SGHRS and CDR2 as YFSETQ. The CDR3 extends over 16 amino acids. Trimming removed 0 bases from V and 6 bases from J; junction bases left unmatched: 6. DNA for the CDR3: TGCGCCAGCAGCTTGGCCCGCGGGAGGGCCCCCGGGGAGCTGTTTTTT. Its translation: CASSLARGRAPGELFF.

This chain links TRBV28 with TRBJ2-5; 10 bases map to TRBD1. CDR1 and CDR2 (germline): MDHEN, SYDVKM. V gave up 6 bases and J gave up 4 bases; unmatched junction bases: 8. This CDR3 has 15 amino acids. The CDR3, as DNA: TGTGCCAGCAGGCAGACAGGGGGCGCAGTAGAGACCCAGTACTTC. Amino acids: CASRQTGGAVETQYF.

This chain links TRBV9 with TRBJ1-3; D remains ambiguous. CDR3 length equals 17 residues. The germline V gene encodes CDR1 SGDLS and CDR2 YYNGEE. Trimming pared 4 bases from V and 0 bases from J, leaving 17 bases between. CDR3 residues: CASSPRATAASGNTIYF. The CDR3 nucleotides read TGTGCCAGCAGCCCAAGAGCCACAGCAGCCTCTGGAAACACCATATATTTT. Supplemented by reference TRBV9 and TRBJ1-3, the full variable domain reads DSGVTQTPKHLITATGQRVTLRCSPRSGDLSVYWYQQSLDQGLQFLIQYYNGEERAKGNILERFSAQQFPDLHSELNLSSLELGDSALYFCASSPRATAASGNTIYFGEGSWLTVV.

Comments on this clone: A read error may produce the germline difference seen at one junction end. The chain combines TRBV28 with TRBJ2-6, with D perhaps TRBD1 (5 bases). This CDR3 has 15 amino acids. Germline-derived CDR1 and CDR2 are MDHEN and SYDVKM. CDR3 region: CASSTRPSGANGLTF. CDR3 DNA sequence: TGTGCCAGCAGTACCCGACCCTCTGGGGCCAACGGCCTGACTTTC.

The chain combines TRBV18 with TRBJ1-1; D remains ambiguous. CDR3 length: 13 amino acids. Trimming stripped 3 bases from V and 3 bases from J, with 8 bases between. CDR1 and CDR2 (germline): KGHSH, LQKENI. The CDR3 sequence: CASSPGWDTEAFF. The CDR3 DNA is TGTGCCAGCTCACCCGGGTGGGACACTGAAGCTTTCTTT.

The chain recombines TRBV10-3 with TRBJ1-1, with 7 positions matching TRBD1. The CDR3 totals 15 residues. Trimming cost V 0 bases and J 4 bases; bases outside gene matches: 5. Germline CDR1 is ENHRY and CDR2 is SYGVKD. The CDR3 bases are TGTGCCATCAGTGAGTCGAGGGCAGGGGGCACTGAAGCTTTCTTT. Protein sequence: CAISESRAGGTEAFF.

The rearrangement joins TRBV7-9 to TRBJ2-7; no clear D. Germline V CDR1 and CDR2: SEHNR, FQNEAQ (reference sequence). The CDR3 spans 11 residues. Trimming shortened V by 1 base and J by 6 bases, and 4 bases separated the two germline ends. CDR3 nucleotide sequence: TGTGCCAGCAGCTTAGTCGGCGAGCAGTACTTC. Translating gives CASSLVGEQYF.

The V gene is TRBV5-6, the J gene TRBJ2-1; D perhaps matches TRBD1 (6 bases). CDR1 SGHDT and CDR2 YYEEEE come from the germline V gene. CDR3 size: 14 residues. Trimming cost V 0 bases and J 7 bases, with 11 bases left between them. The DNA of the CDR3 is TGTGCCAGCAGCTTGGGGCAGGGGAGTAATGAGCAGTTCTTC. It codes for CASSLGQGSNEQFF.

V is TRBV19 and J is TRBJ1-6; no firm D call. The CDR3 contains 15 residues. CDR1 LNHDA and CDR2 SQIVND come from the germline V gene (reference sequence). Trimming took off 3 bases at V and 5 bases at J, with 11 bases between the two ends. The CDR3 here is CASSIRRDNNSPLHF. In DNA, the CDR3 is TGTGCCAGTAGTATTAGGAGGGATAATAATTCACCCCTCCACTTT. Looking up the rest from reference TRBV19 and TRBJ1-6 gives the full variable domain: DGGITQSPKYLFRKEGQNVTLSCEQNLNHDAMYWYRQDPGQGLRLIYYSQIVNDFQKGDIAEGYSVSREKKESFPLTVTSAQKNPTAFYLCASSIRRDNNSPLHFGNGTRLTVT.

The sample holds a few counts of this clone. Here the CDR3 DNA reads TGTGCCAGCAGTTTTAGGGGTGGCCAAGAGACCCAGTACTTC. Its translation is CASSFRGGQETQYF. V gene TRBV28 combines with J gene TRBJ2-5; a weak D match, TRBD1 (5 bases). V dropped 3 bases and J dropped 1 base, with 9 bases sitting between them. The germline CDR1 and CDR2 sequences are MDHEN and SYDVKM. The CDR3 contains 14 residues.

The chain is built from TRBV6-1 and TRBJ2-1, with unresolved D. The V end was cut by 1 base, the J end by 6 bases, with 10 bases between. CDR1 MNHNS and CDR2 SASEGT come from the germline V gene. This CDR3 region has 14 residues. The CDR3 is CASSEDYMSNEQFF. CDR3 bases: TGTGCCAGCAGTGAAGACTATATGAGCAATGAGCAGTTCTTC.

The J gene is TRBJ2-5, the V gene TRBV5-4; perhaps TRBD2 as D (5 bases). The J call could be wrong; TRBJ2-7 is a better fit for the DNA end. Germline assignment: CDR1 SGHNT and CDR2 YYREEE (reference sequence). CDR3 length: 14 amino acids. CDR3 coding DNA: TGTGCCAGCAGCTTGGACGCGGGTTCCTACGAGCAGTACTTC. Translated, it gives CASSLDAGSYEQYF.

On this clone: The same CDR3 arises from other DNA sequences in this sample as well. The genes are TRBV7-8 and TRBJ2-1, with 9 bases lining up with TRBD2. The germline V gene has CDR1 SGHVS and CDR2 FQNEAQ. Germline trimming cut 1 base from V and 9 bases from J; bases unmatched to any gene: 7. The CDR3 extends over 15 amino acids. The CDR3 loop reads CASSLELAGVGEQFF. DNA for the CDR3: TGTGCCAGCAGCTTAGAATTAGCGGGAGTTGGTGAGCAGTTCTTC.

This sequence joins TRBV28 and TRBJ2-1; TRBD2 might be the D (7 bases). There are 16 residues in the CDR3. Germline values: CDR1 MDHEN, CDR2 SYDVKM. Trimming stripped 6 bases from V and 9 bases from J, with 24 bases between. As DNA, the CDR3 is TGTGCCAGCAGCTCCCCGGGGGGCGCCCGTGGCGGTGAGCAGTTCTTC. Protein: CASSSPGGARGGEQFF.

The chain employs TRBV11-2 and TRBJ2-1, with TRBD2 matching 7 bases. CDR1 and CDR2 from the germline V gene are SGHAT and FQNNGV. With V trimmed by 1 base and J by 8 bases, 14 bases remained unmatched. The length of the CDR3 is 17 residues. CDR3 nucleotides: TGTGCCAGCAGCTTAGCCGGGAGGTTGGGTGGGCCGGATGAGCAGTTCTTC. Translation: CASSLAGRLGGPDEQFF.

The V call is TRBV28, the J call TRBJ2-7, with 10 bases aligning to TRBD1. The CDR3 contains 13 residues. With V trimmed by 5 bases and J by 3 bases, 1 base remained unmatched. CDR1 MDHEN and CDR2 SYDVKM come from the germline V gene. CDR3 nucleotides: TGTGCCAGCAGTCGGGACAGGGGCTACGAGCAGTACTTC. Its protein is CASSRDRGYEQYF. Full variable domain (rest looked up from reference TRBV28 and TRBJ2-7): DVKVTQSSRYLVKRTGEKVFLECVQDMDHENMFWYRQDPGLGLRLIYFSYDVKMKEKGDIPEGYSVSREKKERFSLILESASTNQTSMYLCASSRDRGYEQYFGPGTRLTVT.

J is TRBJ2-7 and V is TRBV4-2; 8 bases fit TRBD2. This CDR3 is built from 16 residues. Germline V CDR1 and CDR2: LGHNA, YNFKEQ. Trimming removed 4 bases from V and 2 bases from J; junction bases left unmatched: 10. This chain's CDR3 is CASSPRASGLTYEQYF. CDR3 coding DNA: TGTGCCAGCAGCCCCCGAGCTAGCGGGCTTACCTACGAGCAGTACTTC.

J is TRBJ2-3 and V is TRBV6-1; D perhaps matches TRBD1 (7 bases). The CDR3 sequence is 15 residues long. The V end was cut by 6 bases, the J end by 2 bases, with 15 bases between. In germline, CDR1 is MNHNS, CDR2 SASEGT. CDR3 in amino acids: CASSGGQWITDTQYF. CDR3 coding DNA: TGTGCCAGCAGCGGGGGACAGTGGATCACAGATACGCAGTATTTT.

The chain is built from TRBV7-9 and TRBJ1-2; D possibly corresponds to TRBD1 (5 bases). V gave up 6 bases and J gave up 4 bases, with 21 bases separating them. Germline V gene sequence: CDR1 SEHNR, CDR2 FQNEAQ (reference sequence). The CDR3 totals 16 residues. The CDR3 nucleotides read TGTGCCAGCAGGTCACCAGGGTTCCAACCTATCTATGGCTACACCTTC. As protein: CASRSPGFQPIYGYTF.

The chain recombines TRBV14 with TRBJ2-1; possibly TRBD2 for D (5 bases). The CDR3 has 14 residues. Germline V gene lookup returns CDR1 SGHDN and CDR2 FVKESK. Trimming took off 3 bases at V and 2 bases at J, with 8 bases between the two ends. The CDR3 nucleotides are TGTGCCAGCAGCCAGGACTTCCCCTACAATGAGCAGTTCTTC. Its translation is CASSQDFPYNEQFF.

The chain joins TRBV21-1 to TRBJ2-6; the table's D call, TRBD1, has no DNA check behind it. TRBV21-1 is a pseudogene segment. The CDR3 loop spans 15 amino acids. The CDR3 bases are TGTGCCAGCAGCACGACAGATTCTGGGGCCAACGTCCTGACTTTC. As protein: CASSTTDSGANVLTF.

Worth noting for this clone: The CDR3 ends on some other residue instead of the conserved phenylalanine or tryptophan, so this is likely a read error. Because the CDR3's place on the DNA is in doubt, the DNA is left out and the CDR3 is given as listed by TCRdb. The chain is built from TRBV11-3 and TRBJ2-3; no check of the table's D call, TRBD2, against the DNA was made. Counting both end residues, the CDR3 totals 18 amino acids. Germline V CDR1 and CDR2: SGHNT, YENEEA. CDR3 amino acids: CASSLDWLAAHQPLSANG.

A few counts support this clone. The chain links TRBV9 to TRBJ1-1, with 7 bases fitting TRBD1. The germline V gene encodes CDR1 SGDLS and CDR2 YYNGEE. This CDR3 region has 15 residues. J lost 6 bases, V lost 0 bases, and 8 bases had no gene match. As DNA, the CDR3 is TGTGCCAGCAGCGTAGACGGAGCCAGGGGGGCTGAAGCTTTCTTT. Residues: CASSVDGARGAEAFF. Full variable domain (outside the CDR3, taken from reference TRBV9 and TRBJ1-1): DSGVTQTPKHLITATGQRVTLRCSPRSGDLSVYWYQQSLDQGLQFLIQYYNGEERAKGNILERFSAQQFPDLHSELNLSSLELGDSALYFCASSVDGARGAEAFFGQGTRLTVV.

The chain carries TRBV29-1 and TRBJ1-1, with D uncertain. V gave up 4 bases and J gave up 0 bases, with 12 bases separating them. The CDR3 contains 14 residues. Germline values: CDR1 SQVTM, CDR2 ANQGSEA. CDR3 amino acids: CSVARGSLNTEAFF. The CDR3 DNA is TGCAGCGTTGCCCGAGGTAGTCTGAACACTGAAGCTTTCTTT. The complete variable domain, with remaining parts taken from reference TRBV29-1 and TRBJ1-1, reads SAVISQKPSRDICQRGTSLTIQCQVDSQVTMMFWYRQQPGQSLTLIATANQGSEATYESGFVIDKFPISRPNLTFSTLTVSNMSPEDSSIYLCSVARGSLNTEAFFGQGTRLTVV.

The chain recombines TRBV5-1 with TRBJ2-7; 13 nucleotides match TRBD2. CDR1 is SGHRS, CDR2 YFSETQ, per germline. The CDR3 contains 17 residues. The V segment lost 7 bases and the J segment 4 bases; nucleotides outside the gene matches: 14. CDR3 bases: TGCGCCAGCGCCAGGTGGGGACTAGCGGGATCCAGATACGAGCAGTACTTC. This sequence encodes CASARWGLAGSRYEQYF.

The rearrangement joins TRBV11-1 to TRBJ2-3; 16 nucleotides line up with TRBD2. CDR1 is SGHAT, CDR2 FQDESV, per germline (reference sequence). Losses at the gene ends were 6 bases for V and 3 bases for J; bases not matched to a gene: 9. The CDR3 spans 18 residues. The CDR3 DNA follows: TGTGCCAGCAGACCTACCGCGGGACTAGCGGGAGGGACAGATACGCAGTATTTT. Residues: CASRPTAGLAGGTDTQYF. Looking up the rest from reference TRBV11-1 and TRBJ2-3 gives the full variable domain: EAEVAQSPRYKITEKSQAVAFWCDPISGHATLYWYRQILGQGPELLVQFQDESVVDDSQLPKDRFSAERLKGVDSTLKIQPAELGDSAMYLCASRPTAGLAGGTDTQYFGPGTRLTVL.